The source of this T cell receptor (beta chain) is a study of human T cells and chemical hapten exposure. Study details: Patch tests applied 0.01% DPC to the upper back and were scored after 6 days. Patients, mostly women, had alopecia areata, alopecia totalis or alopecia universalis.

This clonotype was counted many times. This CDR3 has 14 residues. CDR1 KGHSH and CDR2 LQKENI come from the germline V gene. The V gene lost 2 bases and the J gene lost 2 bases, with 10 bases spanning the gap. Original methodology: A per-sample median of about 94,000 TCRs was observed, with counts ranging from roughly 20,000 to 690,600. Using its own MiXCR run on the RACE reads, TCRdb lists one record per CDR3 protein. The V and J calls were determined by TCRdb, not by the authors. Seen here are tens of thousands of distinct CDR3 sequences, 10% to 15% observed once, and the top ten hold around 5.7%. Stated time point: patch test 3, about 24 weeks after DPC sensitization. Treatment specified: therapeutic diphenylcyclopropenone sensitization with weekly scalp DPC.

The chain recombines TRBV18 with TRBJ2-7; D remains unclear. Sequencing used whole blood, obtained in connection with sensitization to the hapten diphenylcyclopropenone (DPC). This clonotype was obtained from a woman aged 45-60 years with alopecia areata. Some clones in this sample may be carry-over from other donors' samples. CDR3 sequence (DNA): TGTGCCAGCTCACCAGCAGGTACCCCCTACGAGCAGTACTTC. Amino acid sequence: CASSPAGTPYEQYF.